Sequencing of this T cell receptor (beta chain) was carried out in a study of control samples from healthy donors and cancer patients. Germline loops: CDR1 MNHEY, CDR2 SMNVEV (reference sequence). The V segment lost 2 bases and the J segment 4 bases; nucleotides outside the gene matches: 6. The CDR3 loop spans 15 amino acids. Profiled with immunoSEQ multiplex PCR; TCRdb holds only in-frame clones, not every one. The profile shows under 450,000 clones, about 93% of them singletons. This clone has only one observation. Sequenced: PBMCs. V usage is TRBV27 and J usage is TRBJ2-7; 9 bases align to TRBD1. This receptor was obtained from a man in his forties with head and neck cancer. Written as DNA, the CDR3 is TGTGCCAGCAGTTTAACCGGGACAGGGACTTACGAGCAGTACTTC. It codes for CASSLTGTGTYEQYF.